This TCR beta chain was sequenced in a study of T cell responses to AZD1222 COVID-19 vaccine. Points on this clone: Antigen specificity is unknown.

Method: immunoSEQ multiplex PCR; TCRdb's copy keeps in-frame clones and lacks some. Seen here are tens of thousands of clones, about 88% observed once, and the top ten hold about 19%. General study points: Nearly half of spike-specific TCRs reportedly target variant regions that are unmutated in the B.1.351 and B.1.1.7 variants. CD4 TCRs associated with vaccination spanned spike, dominating at 160-218 and 743-854. Repertoire collection took place solely once the T cell response had peaked.

The sequencing here drew on peripheral blood, taken on day 0 of AZD1222 vaccination. This clonotype was obtained from an adult in good health.

The CDR3 DNA sequence: TGTGCCAGCAGCTTAGGGGCTCCCAGGGCAGATACGCAGTATTTT. It yields the protein CASSLGAPRADTQYF. This rearrangement joins TRBV7-2 to TRBJ2-3, with a tentative D call TRBD1 (5 bases). The germline CDR1 and CDR2 sequences are SGHTA and FQGNSA. The CDR3 has 15 residues. V lost 1 base, J lost 4 bases, and 12 bases lay in between. Drawing the rest from reference TRBV7-2 and TRBJ2-3, the complete variable domain is GAGVSQSPSNKVTEKGKDVELRCDPISGHTALYWYRQSLGQGLEFLIYFQGNSAPDKSGLPSDRFSAERTGGSVSTLTIQRTQQEDSAVYLCASSLGAPRADTQYFGPGTRLTVL.